These 28 T cell receptor beta chains were all obtained from the same sample, sequenced in a study of memory CD4+ T cells and cytomegalovirus serostatus. Single viable CD3+CD4+CD8-CD45RO+ cells were sorted as the memory CD4+ T cells. Profiling relied on immunoSEQ multiplex PCR, and the TCRdb table lists in-frame clones only, not all of them. The table lists 80,000 to 100,000 clones, 80% of them singletons. The sample comprised memory CD4+ T cells from blood. These receptors originate from an adult in good health and CMV-seropositive.

The CDR3 bases are TGTGCCAGCTCTGTAACTAGCTTCGCCTCCTACGAGCAGTACTTC. It translates to CASSVTSFASYEQYF. The chain employs TRBV28 and TRBJ2-7, with D possibly matching TRBD2 (6 bases). The ends were cut back, 8 bases at V and 0 bases at J, with 17 bases in the middle. The germline V gene has CDR1 MDHEN and CDR2 SYDVKM. The CDR3 totals 15 residues. The variable domain in full, with the rest retrieved from reference TRBV28 and TRBJ2-7, is DVKVTQSSRYLVKRTGEKVFLECVQDMDHENMFWYRQDPGLGLRLIYFSYDVKMKEKGDIPEGYSVSREKKERFSLILESASTNQTSMYLCASSVTSFASYEQYFGPGTRLTVT.

The count of this clone is one. The chain uses TRBV9 and TRBJ2-5, with 7 bases that match TRBD2. V lost 0 bases and J lost 5; bases outside the gene matches: 7. Looked up from germline, CDR1 is SGDLS and CDR2 is YYNGEE. The CDR3 totals 15 residues. The CDR3 spells CASSVATSAMETQYF. In nucleotides, the CDR3 is TGTGCCAGCAGCGTAGCAACTAGCGCGATGGAGACCCAGTACTTC.

The chain joins TRBV10-2 to TRBJ2-2; TRBD2 aligns across 7 bases. The germline V gene has CDR1 WSHSY and CDR2 SAAADI. With 1 base clipped from V and 5 bases from J, the junction kept 10 bases outside the gene matches. This CDR3 is built from 17 residues. The CDR3 sequence is CASSEWVSGGQTGELFF. The CDR3 DNA sequence: TGCGCCAGCAGTGAGTGGGTTTCGGGAGGTCAGACCGGGGAGCTGTTTTTT.

J is TRBJ2-3 and V is TRBV4-2, with TRBD2 as a possible D gene (6 bases). Trimming stripped 0 bases from V and 4 bases from J, with 14 bases between. Germline loops: CDR1 LGHNA, CDR2 YNFKEQ. The length of the CDR3 is 16 residues. The CDR3 region is CASSQDRAGPADTQYF. CDR3 bases: TGTGCCAGCAGCCAAGATAGGGCGGGACCCGCAGATACGCAGTATTTT.

This clone came up once. The CDR3 bases are TGTGCCAGCAGACCTACTAACACCGGGGAGCTGTTTTTT. Translation gives CASRPTNTGELFF. This chain uses TRBV27 with TRBJ2-2; D call uncertain. V lost 6 bases, J lost 2 bases, and 7 bases lay in between. Germline V gives CDR1 MNHEY, CDR2 SMNVEV (reference sequence). The CDR3 is made up of 13 amino acids.

The CDR3 protein is CASSVALAGGNTGELFF. In nucleotides, the CDR3 is TGTGCCAGCAGCGTAGCCCTAGCGGGGGGAAACACCGGGGAGCTGTTTTTT. The J gene is TRBJ2-2, the V gene TRBV9; TRBD2 matches at 11 bases. The CDR3 totals 17 residues. Per germline, CDR1 SGDLS and CDR2 YYNGEE. The V gene end was trimmed by 0 bases and the J gene end by 2 bases; junction bases not matched to a gene: 3.

The gene calls are TRBV4-3 and TRBJ1-4; D unclear. Looked up from germline, CDR1 is LGHNA and CDR2 is YSLEER. There are 13 residues in the CDR3. V dropped 4 bases and J dropped 5 bases, with 8 bases sitting between them. The CDR3 DNA is TGCGCCAGCAGCCCCCGGGCAAATGAAAAACTGTTTTTT. Its protein is CASSPRANEKLFF.

The chain joins TRBV12-5 to TRBJ2-3; D assignment may be TRBD1 or TRBD2 (6 bases each). This CDR3 is built from 16 residues. V lost 6 bases to trimming and J lost 4 bases, with 20 bases between them. Germline V gives CDR1 LGHNT, CDR2 FRNRAP. The CDR3 protein is CASGPGGGSGADTQYF. The CDR3 bases are TGTGCTAGTGGCCCCGGAGGGGGGAGTGGCGCAGATACGCAGTATTTT.

This clone was observed a few times. V is TRBV4-2 and J is TRBJ1-1; tentative D call: TRBD1 (5 bases). The CDR3 has 13 amino acids. V lost 4 bases to trimming and J lost 3 bases, with 9 bases between them. The V gene's germline CDR1 is LGHNA and CDR2 YNFKEQ. This CDR3 reads CASSPGRDTEAFF. The CDR3 DNA follows: TGTGCCAGCAGCCCAGGCAGGGACACTGAAGCTTTCTTT.

V usage is TRBV2 and J usage is TRBJ1-4, with 10 positions matching TRBD1. V lost 6 bases to trimming and J lost 1 base; unmatched junction nucleotides: 2. This CDR3 spans 15 amino acids. Germline CDR1 is SNHLY and CDR2 is FYNNEI. The CDR3 here is CASSRDRGTNEKLFF. The CDR3 DNA reads TGTGCCAGCAGCCGGGACAGGGGAACTAATGAAAAACTGTTTTTT.

The V gene is TRBV7-2, the J gene TRBJ1-2; no clear D. The CDR3 consists of 14 residues. Germline V lookup: CDR1 SGHTA, CDR2 FQGNSA. V was shortened by 1 base and J by 2 bases, with 8 bases between the two germline ends. The chain's CDR3 is CASSLGVGNYGYTF. CDR3 nucleotide sequence: TGTGCCAGCAGCTTAGGGGTAGGGAACTATGGCTACACCTTC.

The V call is TRBV27, the J call TRBJ1-1, with a possible D match to TRBD1 (5 bases). Germline CDR1 and CDR2: MNHEY and SMNVEV (reference sequence). This CDR3 contains 15 residues. Trimming pared 0 bases from V and 8 bases from J, leaving 16 bases between. CDR3 DNA: TGTGCCAGCAGTTTATCGGTCAGGGTGGTATCGGAAGCTTTCTTT. Translated: CASSLSVRVVSEAFF.

V and J are TRBV2 and TRBJ2-7, with 7 bases that match TRBD2. In germline, CDR1 is SNHLY, CDR2 FYNNEI. Trimming removed 4 bases from V and 3 bases from J; junction bases left unmatched: 0. This CDR3 has 12 residues. CDR3 region: CASSGEGYEQYF. The CDR3 DNA sequence: TGTGCCAGCAGTGGGGAGGGCTACGAGCAGTACTTC.

This chain connects TRBV5-1 to TRBJ2-5; D possibly corresponds to TRBD1 (6 bases). CDR3 length: 15 residues. V lost 0 bases to trimming and J lost 7 bases, with 16 bases between them. Germline V gives CDR1 SGHRS, CDR2 YFSETQ. The CDR3 coding sequence is TGCGCCAGCAGCTTGGCCGGCAGGGGCCAGGGGACCCAGTACTTC. Amino acid sequence: CASSLAGRGQGTQYF. Full variable domain (missing parts from reference TRBV5-1 and TRBJ2-5): KAGVTQTPRYLIKTRGQQVTLSCSPISGHRSVSWYQQTPGQGLQFLFEYFSETQRNKGNFPGRFSGRQFSNSRSEMNVSTLELGDSALYLCASSLAGRGQGTQYFGPGTRLLVL.

In the case of this clone: Other nucleotide sequences in the sample specify the same CDR3. The chain employs TRBV6-5 and TRBJ1-1, with 8 bases fitting TRBD1. The CDR3 loop spans 14 amino acids. With V trimmed by 4 bases and J by 1 base, 2 bases remained unmatched. CDR1 is MNHEY and CDR2 is SVGAGI in the germline V gene. CDR3 in DNA: TGTGCCAGCAGTTGGGACAGGAAGAACACTGAAGCTTTCTTT. Its protein product is CASSWDRKNTEAFF.

The chain uses TRBV28 and TRBJ2-2, with 10 nucleotides matching TRBD2. The CDR3 contains 17 residues. V trimming: 2 bases; J trimming: 5 bases; junction bases outside the gene matches: 8. Per the germline V gene, CDR1 is MDHEN and CDR2 is SYDVKM. In nucleotides, the CDR3 is TGTGCCAGCAGTTTAAGCGGGCTAGCGGGAGTTACCGGGGAGCTGTTTTTT. Protein: CASSLSGLAGVTGELFF.

This clone was recorded a few times. This chain links TRBV6-1 with TRBJ2-3; D remains ambiguous. From germline, CDR1 is MNHNS and CDR2 SASEGT. V was shortened by 6 bases and J by 2 bases, with 6 bases between the two germline ends. The CDR3 runs 12 residues. CDR3 region: CASSQDTDTQYF. Written as DNA, the CDR3 is TGTGCCAGCAGCCAGGACACAGATACGCAGTATTTT.

This clone was found a few times. V and J are TRBV28 and TRBJ1-1; D not certain. This CDR3 spans 12 amino acids. V lost 3 bases and J lost 3, with 5 bases in between. The germline V gene has CDR1 MDHEN and CDR2 SYDVKM. CDR3 in amino acids: CASSFTHTEAFF. CDR3 DNA: TGTGCCAGCAGTTTTACGCACACTGAAGCTTTCTTT.

This clone turned up a few times. V gene TRBV5-6 combines with J gene TRBJ2-5, with D uncertain. Per the germline V gene, CDR1 is SGHDT and CDR2 is YYEEEE. The V end was cut by 2 bases, the J end by 0 bases, with 5 bases between. CDR3 length: 13 amino acids. The CDR3 DNA reads as TGTGCCAGCAGCTTCCCGCACCAAGAGACCCAGTACTTC. This codes for CASSFPHQETQYF.

V usage is TRBV29-1 and J usage is TRBJ2-1; 9 bases fit TRBD2. J lost 2 bases, V lost 1 base, and 3 bases had no gene match. Germline lookup yields CDR1 SQVTM and CDR2 ANQGSEA. The CDR3 runs 15 residues. The CDR3 loop reads CSVEGASGTYNEQFF. For the CDR3, the DNA is TGCAGCGTTGAAGGGGCTAGCGGGACCTACAATGAGCAGTTCTTC.

This chain links TRBV16 with TRBJ1-2; possible D gene TRBD1, 6 bases. The CDR3 consists of 13 residues. The V end was cut by 2 bases, the J end by 8 bases, with 12 bases between. CDR1 is KGHSY, CDR2 FQNENV, per germline. In nucleotides, the CDR3 is TGTGCCAGCAGCCAAGAGCCCAGGGGAGGCTACACCTTC. It yields the protein CASSQEPRGGYTF.

The genes are TRBV6-6 and TRBJ1-1, with 10 bases aligning to TRBD1. The CDR3 is made up of 15 amino acids. Germline V gene lookup returns CDR1 MNHNY and CDR2 SVGAGI (reference sequence). V lost 5 bases to trimming and J lost 0 bases; unmatched junction nucleotides: 3. CDR3 in amino acids: CASSGTGEVNTEAFF. CDR3 DNA sequence: TGTGCCAGCAGTGGGACAGGGGAGGTGAACACTGAAGCTTTCTTT.

The genes are TRBV5-4 and TRBJ2-6; D is uncertain. V lost 0 bases and J lost 0, with 4 bases in between. The CDR3 runs 15 residues. The germline V gene encodes CDR1 SGHNT and CDR2 YYREEE (reference sequence). The CDR3 region is CASSLDLSGANVLTF. CDR3 coding DNA: TGTGCCAGCAGCTTGGATCTCTCTGGGGCCAACGTCCTGACTTTC.

V usage is TRBV6-5 and J usage is TRBJ1-2; 7 positions agree with TRBD1. V lost 4 bases to trimming and J lost 8 bases; unmatched junction nucleotides: 7. Germline CDR1 is MNHEY and CDR2 is SVGAGI. The CDR3 runs 13 residues. CDR3: CASSFGTELGYTF. In DNA, the CDR3 is TGTGCCAGCAGTTTCGGGACAGAGCTCGGCTACACCTTC.

CDR3 DNA: TGTGCCAGCAGTTTATATATGAACACTGAAGCTTTCTTT. It specifies CASSLYMNTEAFF. The rearrangement uses TRBV28 and TRBJ1-1; D is unclear. The CDR3 is 13 amino acids. The V gene's germline CDR1 is MDHEN and CDR2 SYDVKM. With 1 base removed from V and 0 bases from J, the gap between germline ends came to 3 bases.

This rearrangement joins TRBV7-3 to TRBJ2-5; tentatively, D is TRBD1 or TRBD2 (6 bases each). The germline V and J ends were trimmed by 5 bases and 2 bases, with 12 bases remaining between them. CDR1 and CDR2 (germline): SGHTA, FQGTGA. The length of the CDR3 is 14 residues. Written as DNA, the CDR3 is TGTGCCAGCAGCATGGGGGGCTTACAAGAGACCCAGTACTTC. As protein: CASSMGGLQETQYF.

This chain uses TRBV10-3 with TRBJ2-5; no clear D. The CDR3 runs to 13 residues. Germline V gives CDR1 ENHRY, CDR2 SYGVKD. V was cut by 7 bases and J by 1 base, with 10 bases left in between. CDR3 sequence reads: CAIKSVGQETQYF. The CDR3 DNA sequence: TGTGCCATCAAATCGGTCGGCCAAGAGACCCAGTACTTC.

V and J are TRBV7-9 and TRBJ1-4; no definite D call. Deletions cut 2 bases from V and 5 bases from J, with 6 bases between. This CDR3 is built from 13 residues. CDR1 SEHNR and CDR2 FQNEAQ come from the germline V gene (reference sequence). CDR3 DNA: TGTGCCAGCAGCTTACAGGAGAATGAAAAACTGTTTTTT. This gives the protein CASSLQENEKLFF. Variable domain in full (rest from reference TRBV7-9 and TRBJ1-4): DTGVSQNPRHKITKRGQNVTFRCDPISEHNRLYWYRQTLGQGPEFLTYFQNEAQLEKSRLLSDRFSAERPKGSFSTLEIQRTEQGDSAMYLCASSLQENEKLFFGSGTQLSVL.